This TCR beta chain comes out of a study of human thymus T cells. The study, taken as a whole, reports: Related research described strongly overlapping thymic repertoires in unrelated people.

Clones were read by immunoSEQ multiplex PCR, and TCRdb kept only the in-frame ones, dropping some. The profile shows around 70,000 clones, 95% of them singletons. V shed 1 base and J shed 0 bases, with 12 bases lying between them. CDR1 and CDR2 from the germline V gene are SEHNR and FQNEAQ (reference sequence). The CDR3 length is 17 residues. Concerning this clone itself: Antigen unknown.

Thymus specimens were resections from corrective heart surgery. Donation came from healthy Finnish infants having corrective surgery for congenital heart defects. This receptor was identified in a girl under two years old with a congenital heart defect but otherwise immunologically healthy. V usage is TRBV7-9 and J usage is TRBJ1-4; D may be TRBD1 (6 bases). The sequenced material came from thymus tissue. The CDR3 protein is CASSLVDRTPTNEKLFF. The CDR3 DNA reads as TGTGCCAGCAGCTTAGTCGACAGGACACCAACTAATGAAAAACTGTTTTTT.